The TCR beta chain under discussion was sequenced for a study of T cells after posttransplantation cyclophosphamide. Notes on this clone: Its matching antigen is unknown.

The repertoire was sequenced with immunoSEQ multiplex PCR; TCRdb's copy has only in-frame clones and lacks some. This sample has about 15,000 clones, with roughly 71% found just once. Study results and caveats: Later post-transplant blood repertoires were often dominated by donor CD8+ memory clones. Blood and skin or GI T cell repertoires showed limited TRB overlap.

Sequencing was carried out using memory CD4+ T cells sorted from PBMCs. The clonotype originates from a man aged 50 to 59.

The chain's CDR3 is CASRLADTQYF. The CDR3 DNA follows: TGTGCCAGCAGACTTGCAGATACGCAGTATTTT. This chain links TRBV2 with TRBJ2-3; D gene unclear. Between the trimmed V and J ends, which lost 6 bases and 4 bases, there was a span of 5 bases. In germline, CDR1 is SNHLY, CDR2 FYNNEI. The CDR3 is 11 amino acids.